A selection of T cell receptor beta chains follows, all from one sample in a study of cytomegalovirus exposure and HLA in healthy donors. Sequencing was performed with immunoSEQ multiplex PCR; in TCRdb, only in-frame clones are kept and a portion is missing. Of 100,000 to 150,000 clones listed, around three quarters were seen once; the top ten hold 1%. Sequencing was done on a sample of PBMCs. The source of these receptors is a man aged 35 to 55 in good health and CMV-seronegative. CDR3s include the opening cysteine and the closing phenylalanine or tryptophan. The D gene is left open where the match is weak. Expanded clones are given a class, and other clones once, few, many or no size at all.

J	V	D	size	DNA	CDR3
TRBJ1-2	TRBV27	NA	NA	TGTGCCAGCAGTCATACAGGTTCCTATGGCTACACCTTC	CASSHTGSYGYTF
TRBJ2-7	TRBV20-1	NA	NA	TGCAGTACATTAGGGGGCTACGAGCAGTACTTC	CSTLGGYEQYF
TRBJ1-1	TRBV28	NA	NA	TGTGCCAGCAGTGGCATGGGCGACGGGGGCACTGAAGCTTTCTTT	CASSGMGDGGTEAFF
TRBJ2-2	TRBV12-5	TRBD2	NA	TGTGCTAGTGGTTTGGGGTCCTGGGGGAGGGGAAGAACCGGGGAGCTGTTTTTT	CASGLGSWGRGRTGELFF
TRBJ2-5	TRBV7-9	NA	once	TGTGCCAGCAGCTTTGGTCCAGGGGAGACCCAGTACTTC	CASSFGPGETQYF
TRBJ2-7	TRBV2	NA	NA	TGTGCCAGCAGTGTAGGAGGATACGAGCAGTACTTC	CASSVGGYEQYF
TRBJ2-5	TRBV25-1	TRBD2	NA	TGTGCCAGCAGTGAATATTCCGGGACTATGTACCAAGAGACCCAGTACTTC	CASSEYSGTMYQETQYF
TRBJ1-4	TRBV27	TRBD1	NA	TGTGCCAGCAGTTTGACAGGGGTGAGGAGGACGAATGAAAAACTGTTTTTT	CASSLTGVRRTNEKLFF
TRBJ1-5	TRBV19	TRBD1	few	TGTGCCAGTAGGTGGGGACAGGGGGTCGGCCAGCCCCAGCATTTT	CASRWGQGVGQPQHF
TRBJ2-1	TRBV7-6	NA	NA	TGTGCCAGCAGCCCGAGGGGGTCGGGCAATGAGCAGTTCTTC	CASSPRGSGNEQFF
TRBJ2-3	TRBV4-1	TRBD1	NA	TGCGCCAGCAGCGGGCCGGGACAGGGGGCGCGAGGTACGCAGTATTTT	CASSGPGQGARGTQYF
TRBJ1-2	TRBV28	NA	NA	TGTGCCAGCAGTTTAGCCGGGGTTGGCTACACCTTC	CASSLAGVGYTF
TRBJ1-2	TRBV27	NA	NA	TGTGCCAGCAGCTCCGGGCCCCAGGAGAGGGACTATGGCTACACCTTC	CASSSGPQERDYGYTF
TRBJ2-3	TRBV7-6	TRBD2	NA	TGTGCCAGCAGCTTAGTCGGACAGGGTTCGGGGACTAGCGGGAGGATCACAGATACGCAGTATTTT	CASSLVGQGSGTSGRITDTQYF
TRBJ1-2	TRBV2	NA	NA	TGTGCCAGCAGTGTGGGTCATGGGGACTATGGCTACGCCTTC	CASSVGHGDYGYAF
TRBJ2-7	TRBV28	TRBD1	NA	TGTGCCAGCAGTTCGGGCGGGACAGGGGAGGGTGGGGAGCAGTACTTC	CASSSGGTGEGGEQYF
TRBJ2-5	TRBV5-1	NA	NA	TGCGCCAGCAGCTTGGCCTCGGGTGGCCAGCCTCAAGAGACCCAGTACTTC	CASSLASGGQPQETQYF
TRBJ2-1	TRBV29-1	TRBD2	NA	TGCAGCGTTGTTCCCCCCCCGGGGGGGCCATGGGGTGAGCAGTTCTTC	CSVVPPPGGPWGEQFF
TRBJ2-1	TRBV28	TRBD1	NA	TGTGCCAGCAGTTCCGCCGGGACAGGGGTAAACAATGAGCAGTTCTTC	CASSSAGTGVNNEQFF
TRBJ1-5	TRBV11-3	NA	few	TGTGCCAGCAGCTCCCGCCCGGGGGGTAGGAATCAGCCCCAGCATTTT	CASSSRPGGRNQPQHF
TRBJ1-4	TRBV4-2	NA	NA	TGTGCCAGCAGCCAAGATTTTAGAGGAACTAATGAAAAACTGTTTTTT	CASSQDFRGTNEKLFF
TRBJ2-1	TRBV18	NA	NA	TGTGCCAGCTCACCACCCGCTGGCTTCGTACGGTTCTTC	CASSPPAGFVRFF
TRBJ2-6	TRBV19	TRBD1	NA	TGTGCCAGTGTCGACAGGGCTGGGGCCAACGTCCTGACTTTC	CASVDRAGANVLTF
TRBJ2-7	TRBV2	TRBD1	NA	TGTGCCAGCAGAGACCGGGACAGGGGCTACGAGCAGTACTTC	CASRDRDRGYEQYF
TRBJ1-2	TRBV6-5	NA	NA	TGTGCCAGCAGTTACTCAACAGGGAATTATGGCTACACCTTC	CASSYSTGNYGYTF
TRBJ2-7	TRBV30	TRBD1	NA	TGTGCCTGGAAGACAGGGGCTGTCTACGAGCAGTACTTC	CAWKTGAVYEQYF
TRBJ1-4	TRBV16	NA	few	TGTGCCAGCAGCAAAACGGCGGCGGGGGCTGGGGGAACTAATGAAAAACTGTTTTTT	CASSKTAAGAGGTNEKLFF
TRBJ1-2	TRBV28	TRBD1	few	TGTGCCAGCGAACAGGGGTTTGGTGGCTACACCTTC	CASEQGFGGYTF
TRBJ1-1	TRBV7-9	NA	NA	TGTGCCAGCAGCTTAGAAGTGGTCGGAGGGATCGGGGCTTTCTTT	CASSLEVVGGIGAFF
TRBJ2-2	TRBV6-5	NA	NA	TGTGCCAGCAGTTTAGCATGGGACACCGGGGAGCTGTTTTTT	CASSLAWDTGELFF
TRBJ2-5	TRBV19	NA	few	TGTGCCAGTAGTAACTTAGCACGAGAGACCCAGTACTTC	CASSNLARETQYF
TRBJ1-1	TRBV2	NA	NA	TGTGCCAGCAGTGTGGACAGCCGGAACACTGAAGCTTTCTTT	CASSVDSRNTEAFF
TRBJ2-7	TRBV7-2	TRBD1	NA	TGTGCCAGCAGCCCCGGGACAGGGGTATACGAGCAGTACTTC	CASSPGTGVYEQYF
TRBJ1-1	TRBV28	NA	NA	TGTGCCAGCAGTTTAATCGGCGAACAGGGTGAAGCTTTCTTT	CASSLIGEQGEAFF
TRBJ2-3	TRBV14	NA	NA	TGTGCCAGCAGCCTCTCCGGGAGCGGAGATACGCAGTATTTT	CASSLSGSGDTQYF
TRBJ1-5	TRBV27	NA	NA	TGTGCCAGCAGTTTACAGGGTCGACAGCCCCAGCATTTT	CASSLQGRQPQHF
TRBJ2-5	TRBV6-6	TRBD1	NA	TGTGCCAGCAGTTACATCGACAGGGCGGAGACCCAGTACTTC	CASSYIDRAETQYF
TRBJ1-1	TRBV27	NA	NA	TGTGCCAGCAGTTTATTAGGCCAGGGTCAGGGCACTGAAGCTTTCTTT	CASSLLGQGQGTEAFF
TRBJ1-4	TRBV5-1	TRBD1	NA	TGCGCCAGCAGCTTGGGCGGGACAGGGCTGGGTGAAAAACTGTTTTTT	CASSLGGTGLGEKLFF
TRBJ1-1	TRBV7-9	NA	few	TGTGCCAGCAGCTCGACAGGAGAAACTGAAGCTTTCTTT	CASSSTGETEAFF
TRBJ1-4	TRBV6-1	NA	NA	TGTGCCAGCATCTCTAGCGGGGGCGACGAAAAACTGTTTTTT	CASISSGGDEKLFF
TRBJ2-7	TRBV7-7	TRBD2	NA	TGTGCCAGCAGCCCCCGTTCGGCGGGAGTAGACGAGCAGTACTTC	CASSPRSAGVDEQYF